One sample yielded the 15 T cell receptor beta chains listed below, sequenced in a study of T cell responses to AZD1222 COVID-19 vaccine (dated by TCRdb to the early 2020s). The time point label of this sample denotes: baseline before first vaccination. Per the publication, the treatment or condition label means: meningococcal conjugate vaccine given as trial control. Library generation was performed with the immunoSEQ multiplex PCR assay. TCRdb stores this immuneACCESS table with in-frame sequences only. Part of the clones is absent; in the studies checked, under half of the shortfall reflects unresolved V genes, and no reason is known for the rest. For this sample there are roughly 80,000 clones; roughly 87% appear just once. The ten biggest clones cover about 4.8% of the sample. The input for sequencing was peripheral blood, taken on day 0 of MenACWY control vaccination. The receptors were sampled from an adult in good health.

This rearrangement joins TRBV6-2 or TRBV6-3 to TRBJ2-1, with a possible D match to TRBD1 (7 bases). Trimming removed 2 bases from V and 7 bases from J, with 15 bases in between. This CDR3 is 15 amino acids long. CDR1 and CDR2 from the germline V gene are MNHEY and SVGEGT. The CDR3 loop is CASSYVLQGRNEQFF. The CDR3 DNA sequence: TGTGCCAGCAGTTACGTCCTACAGGGGAGGAATGAGCAGTTCTTC.

The chain uses TRBV9 and TRBJ1-5, with a tentative D call TRBD1 (5 bases). The ends were cut back, 2 bases at V and 5 bases at J, with 8 bases in the middle. The CDR3 length is 13 residues. Germline-derived CDR1 and CDR2 are SGDLS and YYNGEE. The CDR3 loop is CASSVGDYQPQHF. The CDR3 region has the DNA TGTGCCAGCAGCGTGGGGGATTATCAGCCCCAGCATTTT.

This clone turned up a few times. This sequence joins TRBV21-1 and TRBJ2-7; TRBD2, as called in the table, went unchecked against the DNA. TRBV21-1 is tagged as a pseudogene. This CDR3 contains 17 residues. CDR3 sequence reads: CASSKRVYSGVSYEQYF. CDR3 DNA: TGTGCCAGCAGCAAGAGAGTATATAGCGGGGTTTCCTACGAGCAGTACTTC.

J is TRBJ1-2 and V is TRBV29-1, with D unresolved. Per germline, CDR1 SQVTM and CDR2 ANQGSEA. This CDR3 has 14 residues. The V and J ends lost 0 bases and 5 bases respectively, with 13 bases between them. CDR3: CSVEDPGVIYGYTF. CDR3 DNA: TGCAGCGTTGAAGATCCAGGAGTAATATATGGCTACACCTTC.

The chain recombines TRBV30 with TRBJ1-2; possible D gene TRBD1, 5 bases. Germline CDR1 reads GTSNPN; CDR2 reads SVGIG (reference sequence). The CDR3 has 15 amino acids. The germline V and J ends were trimmed by 3 bases and 0 bases, with 14 bases remaining between them. The CDR3 bases are TGTGCCTGGAGGAACGGGGACGGTTCTAACTATGGCTACACCTTC. Its protein is CAWRNGDGSNYGYTF.

This clone was recorded a few times. The J gene is TRBJ2-2, the V gene TRBV18, with D possibly being TRBD1 or TRBD2 (5 bases each). V was trimmed by 2 bases and J by 7 bases, leaving 20 bases between them. Germline CDR1 and CDR2: KGHSH and LQKENI. This CDR3 region has 17 residues. CDR3 bases: TGTGCCAGCTCACCAAGTATCGAGGGATTGCAGGGCGGGGAGCTGTTTTTT. Its translation is CASSPSIEGLQGGELFF.

The chain has TRBV19 and TRBJ2-3, with unresolved D. The CDR3 extends over 16 amino acids. Trimming took off 4 bases at V and 0 bases at J, with 14 bases between the two ends. Looked up from germline, CDR1 is LNHDA and CDR2 is SQIVND (reference sequence). In DNA form, the CDR3 reads TGTGCCAGTAGTACTCAGCCTATTGTGAGCACAGATACGCAGTATTTT. This gives the protein CASSTQPIVSTDTQYF.

This chain uses TRBV5-4 with TRBJ1-2; 7 nucleotides agree with TRBD1. Germline V CDR1 and CDR2: SGHNT, YYREEE (reference sequence). V lost 4 bases to trimming and J lost 4 bases; unmatched junction nucleotides: 13. This CDR3 spans 16 amino acids. CDR3 DNA sequence: TGTGCCAGCAGCCCGTCCCCCGGACAGGCGTTCTATGGCTACACCTTC. It is translated as CASSPSPGQAFYGYTF.

The chain combines TRBV27 with TRBJ1-6; 11 bases are shared with TRBD1. The V and J ends lost 5 bases and 9 bases, in that order; junction bases with no gene match: 3. Germline V gene sequence: CDR1 MNHEY, CDR2 SMNVEV (reference sequence). The CDR3 has 14 amino acids. In DNA, the CDR3 is TGTGCCAGCAGTCCTGGGACAGGGGGTTCACCCCTCCACTTT. Amino acid sequence: CASSPGTGGSPLHF.

In nucleotides, the CDR3 is TGTGCCTGGAGTCCTTTCTCGCGTTATGAGACCCAGTACTTC. Amino acids: CAWSPFSRYETQYF. This chain links TRBV30 with TRBJ2-5; D ambiguous. Trimming took off 2 bases at V and 5 bases at J, with 15 bases between the two ends. The CDR3 has 14 residues. Germline CDR1 and CDR2: GTSNPN and SVGIG (reference sequence). Using reference TRBV30 and TRBJ2-5 for the parts outside the CDR3, the full variable domain is SQTIHQWPATLVQPVGSPLSLECTVEGTSNPNLYWYRQAAGRGLQLLFYSVGIGQISSEVPQNLSASRPQDRQFILSSKKLLLSDSGFYLCAWSPFSRYETQYFGPGTRLLVL.

V is TRBV7-8 and J is TRBJ1-2; no definite D call. The CDR3 sequence is 14 residues long. V gave up 1 base and J gave up 4 bases, with 10 bases separating them. The germline CDR1 and CDR2 sequences are SGHVS and FQNEAQ. CDR3 nucleotides: TGTGCCAGCAGCTTAGAGGTCAGGACCTATGGCTACACCTTC. Encoded protein: CASSLEVRTYGYTF.

The chain employs TRBV6-5 and TRBJ1-1, with TRBD1 as a possible D gene (6 bases). The CDR3 consists of 14 residues. The germline V gene has CDR1 MNHEY and CDR2 SVGAGI. Trimming removed 2 bases from V and 3 bases from J, with 10 bases in between. CDR3 amino acids: CASSYPDSYTEAFF. CDR3 nucleotides: TGTGCCAGCAGTTACCCGGACAGTTACACTGAAGCTTTCTTT.

The chain links TRBV18 to TRBJ1-1, with 12 bases identical to TRBD1. The V gene end was trimmed by 6 bases and the J gene end by 0 bases; junction bases not matched to a gene: 5. Germline CDR1 and CDR2: KGHSH and LQKENI. This CDR3 comprises 16 residues. DNA for the CDR3: TGTGCCAGCTCCCTGGGACAGGGGGCCGTGAACACTGAAGCTTTCTTT. Its translation: CASSLGQGAVNTEAFF.

The chain carries TRBV6-2 or TRBV6-3 and TRBJ1-2; perhaps TRBD1 as D (6 bases). This CDR3 is built from 15 residues. Trimming pared 4 bases from V and 4 bases from J, leaving 16 bases between. Germline CDR1 is MNHEY and CDR2 is SVGEGT. CDR3 nucleotides: TGTGCCAGCAGTTCCCCAGACAGGCCCCTCTATGGCTACACCTTC. Residues: CASSSPDRPLYGYTF.

The rearrangement links TRBV30 to TRBJ2-1, with TRBD2 matching over 9 bases. V shed 0 bases, J shed 7 bases, and the junction held 7 bases outside the gene matches. Germline loops: CDR1 GTSNPN, CDR2 SVGIG (reference sequence). The CDR3 covers 15 residues. The CDR3 DNA reads TGTGCCTGGAGTGTACCTGGACTAGCGTTAAATGAGCAGTTCTTC. It specifies CAWSVPGLALNEQFF.